The clone carrying this T cell receptor beta chain was seen a handful of times. What it binds is not known. CDR1 SQVTM and CDR2 ANQGSEA come from the germline V gene. Trimming cost V 0 bases and J 1 base, with 8 bases left between them. This CDR3 has 14 residues. MiXCR was run by TCRdb on the 5' RACE reads, yielding one entry per CDR3 protein. There are over 30,000 distinct CDR3 sequences in the sample; approximately 30% occur only once, and around 3.9% lies in the top ten. Study-wide findings and caveats: Tumor memory CD4+ T cell TCR gene usage was found to cluster with blood and lymph node memory CD4+ cells and with lymph node naive CD4+ cells.

Sequenced input: naive CD4+ T cells sorted from a lymph node. Subset noted: naive CD4+ T cells, CD4+CD45RA+CD25-. The sequence derives from a female donor with breast cancer. This chain joins TRBV29-1 and TRBJ2-3; the D is unclear. CDR3 DNA sequence: TGCAGCGTTGAAGAAGGTGTAGGCACAGATACGCAGTATTTT. The encoded protein is CSVEEGVGTDTQYF.